What follows are 31 T cell receptor beta chains derived from one specimen sequenced in a study of tumor T cells in aggressive B-cell lymphoma. Generated by immunoSEQ multiplex PCR, the TCRdb table keeps only in-frame clones and is missing some. The table has 3,000 or so clones, around nine tenths seen once. The specimen sequenced was tumor tissue. All receptors derive from an adult with diffuse large B cell lymphoma.

The CDR3 DNA is TGTGCCGCGAAGCAGGGGTTCGGAAGCTATGGCTACACCTTC. Protein: CAAKQGFGSYGYTF. This chain connects TRBV19 to TRBJ1-2; D is possibly TRBD1 (6 bases). Germline loops: CDR1 LNHDA, CDR2 SQIVND (reference sequence). This CDR3 comprises 14 residues. V lost 11 bases and J 4 bases, leaving 20 bases between the germline ends.

This chain's CDR3 is CAINRGESPLHF. The CDR3 DNA is TGTGCCATCAACAGGGGCGAATCACCCCTCCACTTT. The V call is TRBV28, the J call TRBJ1-6, with 7 bases fitting TRBD1. Germline V lookup: CDR1 MDHEN, CDR2 SYDVKM. This CDR3 is built from 12 residues. V shed 10 bases and J 10 bases; nucleotides not matched to a gene: 7. The entire variable domain, with the rest obtained from reference TRBV28 and TRBJ1-6, is as follows: DVKVTQSSRYLVKRTGEKVFLECVQDMDHENMFWYRQDPGLGLRLIYFSYDVKMKEKGDIPEGYSVSREKKERFSLILESASTNQTSMYLCAINRGESPLHFGNGTRLTVT.

The CDR3 spells CASSLAGGEAFF. CDR3 coding DNA: TGTGCCAGCAGCTTAGCAGGGGGTGAAGCTTTCTTT. V and J are TRBV11-2 and TRBJ1-1; 7 bases are shared with TRBD1. The length of the CDR3 is 12 residues. With V trimmed by 1 base and J by 7 bases, 0 bases remained unmatched. Germline assignment: CDR1 SGHAT and CDR2 FQNNGV. Combining the CDR3 with reference TRBV11-2 and TRBJ1-1 gives the whole variable domain EAGVAQSPRYKIIEKRQSVAFWCNPISGHATLYWYQQILGQGPKLLIQFQNNGVVDDSQLPKDRFSAERLKGVDSTLKIQPAKLEDSAVYLCASSLAGGEAFFGQGTRLTVV.

This chain connects TRBV30 to TRBJ2-1; TRBD2 matches at 10 bases. The CDR3 sequence is 15 residues long. Germline V gene sequence: CDR1 GTSNPN, CDR2 SVGIG (reference sequence). Unmatched junction bases numbered 10, after V lost 3 bases and J lost 8 bases. This chain's CDR3 is CAWSPWSGRDYEQFF. The CDR3 coding sequence is TGTGCCTGGAGCCCCTGGAGCGGGAGGGACTATGAGCAGTTCTTC. Together with reference TRBV30 and TRBJ2-1, the CDR3 gives the full variable domain: SQTIHQWPATLVQPVGSPLSLECTVEGTSNPNLYWYRQAAGRGLQLLFYSVGIGQISSEVPQNLSASRPQDRQFILSSKKLLLSDSGFYLCAWSPWSGRDYEQFFGPGTRLTVL.

This sequence joins TRBV5-6 and TRBJ2-5, with 9 bases identical to TRBD1. This CDR3 spans 15 amino acids. Per the germline V gene, CDR1 is SGHDT and CDR2 is YYEEEE. Trimming removed 0 bases from V and 2 bases from J; junction bases left unmatched: 2. The CDR3 sequence: CASSLAGTGQETQYF. CDR3 coding DNA: TGTGCCAGCAGCTTGGCCGGGACAGGGCAAGAGACCCAGTACTTC.

This sequence joins TRBV4-2 and TRBJ1-5; 10 bases match TRBD1. CDR1 LGHNA and CDR2 YNFKEQ come from the germline V gene. This CDR3 spans 17 amino acids. The V and J ends lost 1 base and 0 bases, in that order; junction bases with no gene match: 3. The CDR3 region is CASSQGGTGASNQPQHF. The CDR3, as DNA: TGTGCCAGCAGCCAAGGAGGGACAGGGGCTAGCAATCAGCCCCAGCATTTT.

The table lists this clone with a count of one. This chain connects TRBV5-1 to TRBJ1-2, with D possibly matching TRBD1 (6 bases). The CDR3 contains 16 residues. CDR1 SGHRS and CDR2 YFSETQ come from the germline V gene. V was shortened by 0 bases and J by 4 bases, with 16 bases between the two germline ends. CDR3 DNA: TGCGCCAGCAGCTTGGAAAAACAGGGTGCCCCCTATGGCTACACCTTC. Its translation: CASSLEKQGAPYGYTF.

DNA for the CDR3: TGTGCCTGGAGTGTACTTGAGGGGGAGAAGGATGAGCAGTTCTTC. Its translation is CAWSVLEGEKDEQFF. The V and J genes are TRBV30 and TRBJ2-1; D is possibly TRBD1 (6 bases). This CDR3 comprises 15 residues. CDR1 and CDR2 from the germline V gene are GTSNPN and SVGIG (reference sequence). The V end lost 0 bases, the J end lost 8 bases, and 17 bases lay between the germline ends. Using reference TRBV30 and TRBJ2-1 for the parts outside the CDR3, the full variable domain is SQTIHQWPATLVQPVGSPLSLECTVEGTSNPNLYWYRQAAGRGLQLLFYSVGIGQISSEVPQNLSASRPQDRQFILSSKKLLLSDSGFYLCAWSVLEGEKDEQFFGPGTRLTVL.

The chain uses TRBV7-8 and TRBJ1-1; D gene ambiguous. In germline, CDR1 is SGHVS, CDR2 FQNEAQ. This CDR3 is 14 amino acids long. The V end lost 1 base, the J end lost 0 bases, and 6 bases lay between the germline ends. In nucleotides, the CDR3 is TGTGCCAGCAGCTTAGAACGGGTGAACACTGAAGCTTTCTTT. Translation gives CASSLERVNTEAFF.

V is TRBV28 and J is TRBJ1-5, with D uncertain. Per germline, CDR1 MDHEN and CDR2 SYDVKM. Between the trimmed V and J ends, which lost 3 bases and 1 base, there was a span of 10 bases. The CDR3 covers 15 residues. The CDR3 coding sequence is TGTGCCAGCAGTTTCGGGTGGCGGAGCAATCAGCCCCAGCATTTT. It yields the protein CASSFGWRSNQPQHF.

J is TRBJ1-1 and V is TRBV25-1; D unclear. Trimming took off 8 bases at V and 5 bases at J, with 15 bases between the two ends. The CDR3 extends over 13 amino acids. The germline gives CDR1 MGHDK, CDR2 SYGVNS. The CDR3 is CASSVRGRTEAFF. The CDR3 DNA reads TGTGCCAGCTCCGTAAGAGGGAGGACTGAAGCTTTCTTT.

The V call is TRBV5-1, the J call TRBJ2-7, with TRBD1 identical over 10 bases. V was pared by 4 bases and J by 2 bases, with 9 bases of the junction left unmatched. The germline V gene encodes CDR1 SGHRS and CDR2 YFSETQ. This CDR3 region has 16 residues. CDR3 nucleotides: TGCGCCAGCAGCGGAGCCGGGACAGGGGCAACCTACGAGCAGTACTTC. Protein sequence: CASSGAGTGATYEQYF.

The chain is built from TRBV11-2 and TRBJ1-2, with 7 bases lining up with TRBD1. Germline assignment: CDR1 SGHAT and CDR2 FQNNGV. V was clipped by 0 bases and J by 3 bases; unmatched bases: 4. This CDR3 region has 15 residues. The CDR3 DNA reads TGTGCCAGCAGCTTAGAAGGGGGCGCGTACTATGGCTACACCTTC. Encoded protein: CASSLEGGAYYGYTF.

The V gene is TRBV29-1, the J gene TRBJ1-3, with D hard to call. V was trimmed by 6 bases and J by 10 bases, leaving 19 bases between them. CDR1 SQVTM and CDR2 ANQGSEA come from the germline V gene. CDR3 length: 13 amino acids. CDR3 bases: TGCAGCGTGTCGGTCCCTCCGGGTGTTACCATATATTTT. Amino acid sequence: CSVSVPPGVTIYF. The full variable domain, in which reference TRBV29-1 and TRBJ1-3 provide the parts outside the CDR3, is SAVISQKPSRDICQRGTSLTIQCQVDSQVTMMFWYRQQPGQSLTLIATANQGSEATYESGFVIDKFPISRPNLTFSTLTVSNMSPEDSSIYLCSVSVPPGVTIYFGEGSWLTVV.

V gene TRBV16 combines with J gene TRBJ2-7, with D possibly matching TRBD2 (6 bases). Germline V lookup: CDR1 KGHSY, CDR2 FQNENV. This CDR3 region has 11 residues. V was shortened by 4 bases and J by 8 bases, with 9 bases between the two germline ends. CDR3 loop: CASSPAGKQYF. The CDR3, as DNA: TGTGCCAGCAGCCCGGCGGGAAAGCAGTACTTC.

J is TRBJ2-1 and V is TRBV19, with a tentative D call TRBD2 (6 bases). This CDR3 has 18 amino acids. Between the trimmed V and J ends, which lost 4 bases and 0 bases, there was a span of 19 bases. Germline V gene lookup returns CDR1 LNHDA and CDR2 SQIVND (reference sequence). The CDR3 DNA reads TGTGCCAGTAGTAAAAAGCCAAAACTAGCAGACTCCTACAATGAGCAGTTCTTC. This gives the protein CASSKKPKLADSYNEQFF.

This clone was recorded once. The CDR3 coding sequence is TGTGCCAGTAGTATATGGTTCGGACTGGTTCCGAACACCGGGGAGCTGTTTTTT. Protein: CASSIWFGLVPNTGELFF. The chain recombines TRBV19 with TRBJ2-2; possibly TRBD2 for D (5 bases). There are 18 residues in the CDR3. Germline V gene data show CDR1 as LNHDA and CDR2 as SQIVND (reference sequence). V was shortened by 2 bases and J by 0 bases, with 16 bases between the two germline ends.

This chain uses TRBV5-6 with TRBJ1-4, with TRBD1 identical over 7 bases. The CDR3 contains 18 residues. Trimming took 0 bases from V and 8 from J; bases not matched to a gene: 16. Germline V gene sequence: CDR1 SGHDT, CDR2 YYEEEE. CDR3 DNA: TGTGCCAGCAGCTTGGCGGGAGGGGGCGGGTTTTCTTCGGAAAAACTGTTTTTT. Protein sequence: CASSLAGGGGFSSEKLFF.

The rearrangement uses TRBV5-1 and TRBJ2-2; 9 positions match TRBD2. The trim removed 5 bases at V and 7 bases at J, leaving 9 bases unmatched. Looked up from germline, CDR1 is SGHRS and CDR2 is YFSETQ. The CDR3 has 15 amino acids. The CDR3 DNA sequence: TGCGCCAGCAGGCCGACTAGCGGTGGGGACGGGGAGCTGTTTTTT. This codes for CASRPTSGGDGELFF.

The chain links TRBV7-8 to TRBJ1-2; TRBD1 matches 10 bases. This CDR3 is built from 15 residues. Germline loops: CDR1 SGHVS, CDR2 FQNEAQ. The ends lost 3 bases at V and 8 bases at J; junction bases unmatched: 9. The CDR3 sequence: CASSFWGTGAPGYTF. The CDR3 DNA reads TGTGCCAGCAGCTTCTGGGGGACAGGGGCTCCCGGCTACACCTTC.

The genes are TRBV5-1 and TRBJ1-5, with TRBD1 matching 8 bases. After removal of 2 bases from V and 0 bases from J, the junction contained 7 bases not matched to a gene. This CDR3 is built from 17 residues. Germline V gives CDR1 SGHRS, CDR2 YFSETQ. The CDR3 DNA reads TGCGCCAGCAGCTTTACAGGGGGGGCGTATAGCAATCAGCCCCAGCATTTT. This encodes CASSFTGGAYSNQPQHF.

The rearrangement uses TRBV7-2 and TRBJ2-1; D might be TRBD2 (7 bases). With 2 bases removed from V and 9 bases from J, the gap between germline ends came to 11 bases. Germline values: CDR1 SGHTA, CDR2 FQGNSA. The CDR3 runs 13 residues. CDR3 sequence reads: CASSLRRGGEQFF. Here the CDR3 DNA reads TGTGCCAGCAGCTTACGTAGGGGGGGTGAGCAGTTCTTC.

V is TRBV5-1 and J is TRBJ1-3; 7 nucleotides match TRBD1. V was pared by 1 base and J by 3 bases, with 1 base of the junction left unmatched. The CDR3 has 14 residues. Germline CDR1 reads SGHRS; CDR2 reads YFSETQ. In DNA form, the CDR3 reads TGCGCCAGCAGCTTGACAGGGGTTGGAAACACCATATATTTT. Its translation: CASSLTGVGNTIYF.

The rearrangement joins TRBV6-5 to TRBJ2-5, with a weak D call TRBD2 (7 bases). Trimming cost V 4 bases and J 4 bases, with 13 bases left between them. This CDR3 region has 14 residues. The germline gives CDR1 MNHEY, CDR2 SVGAGI. In DNA form, the CDR3 reads TGTGCCAGCAGTTTCCTAGGGGGGGGAGAGACCCAGTACTTC. Encoded protein: CASSFLGGGETQYF.

This clone was found once. V is TRBV11-2 and J is TRBJ1-6, with D possibly matching TRBD1 (6 bases). Trimming left V 1 base short and J 3 bases short, with 13 bases between. The CDR3 is 17 residues long. The germline V gene has CDR1 SGHAT and CDR2 FQNNGV. The CDR3 is CASSLGVGGDYNSPLHF. As DNA, the CDR3 is TGTGCCAGCAGCTTAGGGGTAGGGGGTGACTATAATTCACCCCTCCACTTT.

The chain joins TRBV7-8 to TRBJ1-5, with D unclear. The CDR3 is made up of 15 amino acids. The germline CDR1 and CDR2 sequences are SGHVS and FQNEAQ. With 2 bases removed from V and 5 bases from J, the gap between germline ends came to 13 bases. CDR3 in DNA: TGTGCCAGCAGCTTAATCCGGGGTAGTCATCAGCCCCAGCATTTT. This encodes CASSLIRGSHQPQHF. Complete variable domain (other parts from reference TRBV7-8 and TRBJ1-5): GAGVSQSPRYKVAKRGQDVALRCDPISGHVSLFWYQQALGQGPEFLTYFQNEAQLDKSGLPSDRFFAERPEGSVSTLKIQRTQQEDSAVYLCASSLIRGSHQPQHFGDGTRLSIL.

This chain joins TRBV30 and TRBJ1-4, with D hard to call. Germline lookup yields CDR1 GTSNPN and CDR2 SVGIG (reference sequence). The CDR3 sequence is 14 residues long. V lost 2 bases and J lost 8, with 15 bases in between. CDR3 DNA sequence: TGTGCCTGGAGTCTAACCCTGAGCGGCGAAAAACTGTTTTTT. Its protein is CAWSLTLSGEKLFF.

V gene TRBV7-2 combines with J gene TRBJ2-3, with 9 bases aligning to TRBD1. The J segment lost 0 bases and the V segment lost 5 bases, leaving 6 bases of the junction unmatched. The V gene's germline CDR1 is SGHTA and CDR2 FQGNSA. The CDR3 contains 16 residues. The CDR3 protein is CASSLRQGGSTDTQYF. In nucleotides, the CDR3 is TGTGCCAGCAGCCTGCGACAGGGGGGTAGCACAGATACGCAGTATTTT.

The chain uses TRBV19 and TRBJ1-4; 9 positions match TRBD1. The CDR3 spans 15 residues. Trimming took 6 bases from V and 8 from J; bases not matched to a gene: 10. The germline V gene has CDR1 LNHDA and CDR2 SQIVND (reference sequence). In DNA form, the CDR3 reads TGTGCCAGTAGAGAGACCGGGACAGGGCGAGAAAAACTGTTTTTT. It is translated as CASRETGTGREKLFF.

The CDR3, as DNA: TGTGCCAGCAGCCAGATAGGGGGAGGGGATGAAAAACTGTTTTTT. This sequence encodes CASSQIGGGDEKLFF. The gene calls are TRBV4-2 and TRBJ1-4; TRBD1 might be the D (6 bases). This CDR3 spans 15 amino acids. Germline assignment: CDR1 LGHNA and CDR2 YNFKEQ. V was cut by 3 bases and J by 6 bases, with 14 bases left in between.

The CDR3 reads CASSRGRAYEQYF. The CDR3 coding sequence is TGTGCCAGCAGCCGCGGGAGGGCCTACGAGCAGTACTTC. The chain carries TRBV28 and TRBJ2-7; TRBD2 matches at 9 bases. V trimming: 6 bases; J trimming: 2 bases; junction bases outside the gene matches: 2. CDR3 length equals 13 residues. Germline assignment: CDR1 MDHEN and CDR2 SYDVKM.